This TCR beta chain is drawn from a study of a mutant IDH1 vaccine in newly diagnosed glioma. Overall study results and limits: Immune responses induced by the vaccine were seen in 93.3% of patients, spanning multiple MHC alleles.

The time point is: week 35, safety follow-up. In the vaccine, a single dose held 300 ug of the mutant IDH1 20-mer peptide, along with topical imiquimod. As to this clone: Its specificity is not known.

Germline CDR1 MGHRA, CDR2 YSYEKL. Trimming took 4 bases from V and 4 from J, leaving 19 bases between them. CDR3 size: 16 residues. Libraries were prepared by immunoSEQ multiplex PCR; TCRdb keeps only in-frame clonotypes and omits some of them. Here the sample spans roughly 69,000 clones, around nine tenths being singletons. Sequenced material: PBMCs, taken from a glioma patient whose treatment included an IDH1 peptide vaccine. The genes are TRBV4-1 and TRBJ2-5, with D possibly matching TRBD2 (6 bases). The receptor was isolated from a man in his thirties or forties with glioma. DNA of the CDR3: TGCGCCAGCAGCCCGGGGACTCTCCCAGACGGAGAGACCCAGTACTTC. This sequence encodes CASSPGTLPDGETQYF.